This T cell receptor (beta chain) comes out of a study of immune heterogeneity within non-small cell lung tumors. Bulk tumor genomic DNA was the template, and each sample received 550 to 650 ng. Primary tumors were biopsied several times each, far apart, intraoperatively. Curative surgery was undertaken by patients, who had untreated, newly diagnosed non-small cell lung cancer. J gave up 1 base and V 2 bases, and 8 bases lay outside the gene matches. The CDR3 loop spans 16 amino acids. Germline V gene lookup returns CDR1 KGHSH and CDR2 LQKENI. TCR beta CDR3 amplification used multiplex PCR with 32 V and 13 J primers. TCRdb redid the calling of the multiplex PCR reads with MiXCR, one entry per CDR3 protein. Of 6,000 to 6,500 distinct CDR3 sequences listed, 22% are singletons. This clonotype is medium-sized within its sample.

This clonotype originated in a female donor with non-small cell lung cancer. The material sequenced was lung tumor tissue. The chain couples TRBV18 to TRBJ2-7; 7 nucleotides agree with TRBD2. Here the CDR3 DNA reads TGTGCCAGCTCACCAAGTCCCAGCGGGGAATCCTACGAGCAGTACTTC. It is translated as CASSPSPSGESYEQYF.